Listed here are 10 T cell receptor beta chains from one sample, sequenced in a study of tissue-resident memory T cells in lung cancer (dated by TCRdb to between 2019 and 2020). The sequencer listed for this sample is Illumina MiSeq. Unique molecular identifiers were built into the TCR sequencing libraries, which were indexed using TruSeq single indexes. TCRdb trimmed the raw reads at Q25, called clones with MiXCR and kept productive beta chains. A single entry per CDR3 protein holds the most common genes and DNA from its merged rows. Counted in this sample were about 470 distinct CDR3 sequences; 15% to 20% of them appeared once. The biggest ten clones account for under 55% of the sample. A BD FACSAria-II was used to sort CD8+ T cells by CD103 expression straight into ice-cold TRIzol LS reagent. The sample consisted of CD103- CD8+ T cells from lung tumor tissue. The cell subset or site label here, explained by the study, means: non-TRM CD8+ CTLs. These receptors were obtained from a human donor with treatment-naive lung cancer (subtype not recorded).

By share of the sample, this clonotype is large. The rearrangement uses TRBV12-3 or TRBV12-4 and TRBJ2-2, with TRBD1 identical over 8 bases. V lost 3 bases, J lost 1 base, and 7 bases stayed unmatched. The CDR3 is made up of 17 amino acids. Written as DNA, the CDR3 is TGTGCCAGCAGTTTCCGGGGACAGGTTCTGAACACCGGGGAGCTGTTTTTT. The encoded protein is CASSFRGQVLNTGELFF.

In its sample, this clonotype ranks as large. The chain recombines TRBV29-1 with TRBJ2-5, with 9 bases that match TRBD1. Unmatched junction bases numbered 8, after V lost 3 bases and J lost 3 bases. The CDR3 consists of 15 residues. Germline assignment: CDR1 SQVTM and CDR2 ANQGSEA. CDR3: CSVDARDRVEETQYF. The CDR3 DNA is TGCAGCGTTGATGCCCGGGACAGGGTTGAAGAGACCCAGTACTTC.

This clonotype rates as large (0.1 to 1%). The chain couples TRBV29-1 to TRBJ1-2; TRBD1 might be the D (6 bases). The ends were cut back, 4 bases at V and 3 bases at J, with 24 bases in the middle. The germline gives CDR1 SQVTM, CDR2 ANQGSEA. This CDR3 is built from 17 residues. The CDR3 DNA is TGCAGCGTTGGGACCCTCGGGACAAGTAGTACATACTATGGCTACACCTTC. Protein product: CSVGTLGTSSTYYGYTF.

As regards this clonotype: At one of its ends the junction is not consistent with the germline gene, which may arise from a read error. The chain joins TRBV14 to TRBJ2-1, with 15 nucleotides matching TRBD2. The CDR3 contains 19 residues. Germline V gene lookup returns CDR1 SGHDN and CDR2 FVKESK. The CDR3 DNA follows: TGTGCCAGCAACCAAGAGTGGGGGACTAGCGGGGGGTCTTGGAGTGAGCAGTTCTTC. Amino acids: CASNQEWGTSGGSWSEQFF.

This clonotype is large in the sample. The rearrangement uses TRBV4-2 and TRBJ1-2; no firm D call. Trimming took off 3 bases at V and 8 bases at J, with 25 bases between the two ends. CDR3 length equals 17 residues. Germline values: CDR1 LGHNA, CDR2 YNFKEQ. CDR3 nucleotides: TGTGCCAGCAGCCACCAAGGTGCCCCGGCAAGTTCTTACGGCTACACCTTC. As protein: CASSHQGAPASSYGYTF.

This clonotype is labeled large (0.1 to 1%). The J gene is TRBJ2-3, the V gene TRBV7-2; 8 nucleotides agree with TRBD2. With 1 base clipped from V and 2 bases from J, the junction kept 2 bases outside the gene matches. The V gene's germline CDR1 is SGHTA and CDR2 FQGNSA. The CDR3 spans 15 residues. The CDR3 loop is CASSLGAGATDTQYF. As DNA, the CDR3 is TGTGCCAGCAGCTTAGGAGCGGGGGCCACAGATACGCAGTATTTT.

This clonotype is judged large. This chain joins TRBV7-9 and TRBJ2-1; D may be TRBD2 (6 bases). The CDR3 is made up of 15 amino acids. The germline CDR1 and CDR2 sequences are SEHNR and FQNEAQ (reference sequence). Trimming cost V 4 bases and J 0 bases, with 10 bases left between them. CDR3: CASSSAGSSYNEQFF. DNA of the CDR3: TGTGCCAGCAGCTCCGCGGGGAGCTCCTACAATGAGCAGTTCTTC. Full variable domain (missing parts from reference TRBV7-9 and TRBJ2-1): DTGVSQNPRHKITKRGQNVTFRCDPISEHNRLYWYRQTLGQGPEFLTYFQNEAQLEKSRLLSDRFSAERPKGSFSTLEIQRTEQGDSAMYLCASSSAGSSYNEQFFGPGTRLTVL.

The V and J genes are TRBV5-1 and TRBJ2-7; D ambiguous. Germline assignment: CDR1 SGHRS and CDR2 YFSETQ. The CDR3 totals 14 residues. V dropped 3 bases and J dropped 3 bases, with 13 bases sitting between them. Here the CDR3 DNA reads TGCGCCAGCAGCTCTGGAAACTCTCGCTACGAGCAGTACTTC. Encoded protein: CASSSGNSRYEQYF.

By share, this clonotype counts as large. The chain carries TRBV6-2 or TRBV6-3 and TRBJ2-5; D perhaps matches TRBD2 (5 bases). This CDR3 has 15 amino acids. Germline CDR1 and CDR2: MNHEY and SVGEGT. Trimming took off 6 bases at V and 7 bases at J, with 21 bases between the two ends. The CDR3 nucleotides read TGTGCCAGCAGCTCGTTCGGGGTACCTTCAGGGACCCAGTACTTC. Translating gives CASSSFGVPSGTQYF.

This clonotype has a handful of counts. The chain joins TRBV18 to TRBJ2-4, with D perhaps matching TRBD2 (6 bases). Trimming shortened V by 3 bases and J by 3 bases, and 18 bases separated the two germline ends. The CDR3 sequence is 17 residues long. Germline CDR1 and CDR2: KGHSH and LQKENI. In DNA, the CDR3 is TGTGCCAGCTCACCGTCGGCGTCTAGCGTGGTCAAAAACATTCAGTACTTC. Translating gives CASSPSASSVVKNIQYF.